The 4 T cell receptor beta chains below all came from one sample that was sequenced in a study of blood T cell repertoires in COVID-19. Profiling relied on immunoSEQ multiplex PCR, and the TCRdb table lists in-frame clones only, not all of them. The sample records around 59,000 clones, around 80% being singletons. The sequencing sample was made of peripheral blood. The receptors come from a human donor in a cohort sampled during active COVID-19.

This sequence joins TRBV5-4 and TRBJ2-2, with 8 nucleotides matching TRBD1. V dropped 10 bases and J dropped 2; count of bases not matched to a gene: 10. The germline V gene encodes CDR1 SGHNT and CDR2 YYREEE (reference sequence). This CDR3 contains 15 residues. This CDR3 is CAAGTGTYNTGELFF. In nucleotides, the CDR3 is TGTGCCGCCGGGACAGGCACCTATAACACCGGGGAGCTGTTTTTT.

This chain joins TRBV6-1 and TRBJ1-1, with a possible D match to TRBD1 (6 bases). V lost 2 bases and J 2 bases, leaving 9 bases between the germline ends. The CDR3 consists of 14 residues. Germline CDR1 reads MNHNS; CDR2 reads SASEGT. The CDR3 protein is CASSELGANTEAFF. CDR3 bases: TGTGCCAGCAGTGAATTGGGGGCTAACACTGAAGCTTTCTTT.

J is TRBJ2-5 and V is TRBV4-3; tentatively, D is TRBD1 (6 bases). The ends were cut back, 4 bases at V and 4 bases at J, with 13 bases in the middle. This CDR3 contains 14 residues. In germline, CDR1 is LGHNA, CDR2 YSLEER. The CDR3 sequence is CASSRVGAGETQYF. DNA of the CDR3: TGCGCCAGCAGCCGGGTGGGGGCCGGAGAGACCCAGTACTTC.

Many counts were recorded for this clone. This chain uses TRBV30 with TRBJ2-5; no firm D call. The CDR3 is 13 residues long. V was pared by 0 bases and J by 4 bases, with 9 bases between. Germline V gene data show CDR1 as GTSNPN and CDR2 as SVGIG (reference sequence). CDR3 sequence (DNA): TGTGCCTGGAGTGTGAATAGCCGAGAGACCCAGTACTTC. As protein: CAWSVNSRETQYF.